Listed below are T cell receptor beta chains from one sample, sequenced in a study of T cell responses to AZD1222 COVID-19 vaccine. Assay: immunoSEQ multiplex PCR; the TCRdb copy retains only in-frame clones and omits some. The sample includes around 140,000 clones, roughly 93% of them seen just once. The sample here was peripheral blood, taken on day 0 of AZD1222 vaccination. The receptors here all came from an adult in good health. Both conserved end residues are part of each CDR3. Fields, in order: clone size, J gene, D gene, V gene, CDR3 length, CDR3 protein, CDR3 DNA. A D gene is named only where the DNA matches it firmly. Clone size is not always given. Where it is, it says once, few, many or a class for expanded clones.

- | TRBJ2-3 | - | TRBV7-3 | 17 | CASSLKGGRPYTDTQYF | TGTGCCAGCAGCTTAAAGGGGGGGCGGCCCTACACAGATACGCAGTATTTT
- | TRBJ2-1 | TRBD2 | TRBV6-2/TRBV6-3 | 13 | CASSDVAGHEQFF | TGTGCCAGCAGTGACGTAGCGGGCCATGAGCAGTTCTTC
- | TRBJ2-5 | TRBD2 | TRBV11-2 | 14 | CASSFSFGTSGNDF | TGTGCCAGCAGCTTTTCATTCGGGACTAGCGGGAACGACTTC
- | TRBJ1-3 | TRBD1 | TRBV9 | 18 | CASSPSLQGPVSGNTIYF | TGTGCCAGCAGCCCCAGTTTACAGGGGCCGGTCTCTGGAAACACCATATATTTT
- | TRBJ2-5 | TRBD2 | TRBV7-2 | 16 | CASSPGTSGMSGTQYF | TGTGCCAGCAGCCCTGGGACTAGCGGGATGAGCGGGACCCAGTACTTC
- | TRBJ1-1 | - | TRBV5-6 | 16 | CASSSKRWTTNTEAFF | TGTGCCAGCAGCTCAAAGAGGTGGACAACGAACACTGAAGCTTTCTTT
- | TRBJ2-7 | TRBD1 | TRBV15 | 15 | CATSRDRDREYEQYF | TGTGCCACCAGCAGAGATCGGGACAGAGAATACGAGCAGTACTTC
- | TRBJ1-5 | - | TRBV19 | 16 | CASSTLGGVGGQPQHF | TGTGCCAGTAGTACGCTCGGCGGTGTGGGGGGCCAGCCCCAGCATTTT
- | TRBJ1-2 | - | TRBV7-8 | 11 | CASSEGLSKGF | TGTGCCAGTTCAGAGGGGCTCTCAAAAGGCTTC
- | TRBJ2-3 | - | TRBV5-6 | 13 | CASSLRGTDTQYF | TGTGCCAGCAGCTTGAGAGGCACAGATACGCAGTATTTT
- | TRBJ1-4 | - | TRBV7-9 | 12 | CASSLLWEKLFF | TGTGCCAGCAGCTTACTCTGGGAAAAACTGTTTTTT
- | TRBJ2-3 | - | TRBV10-1 | 12 | CASSDNTDTQYF | TGCGCCAGCAGTGACAACACAGATACGCAGTATTTT
- | TRBJ1-1 | - | TRBV20-1 | 15 | CSASIEGPGGTEAFF | TGCAGTGCTAGTATAGAGGGGCCGGGGGGGACTGAAGCTTTCTTT
- | TRBJ2-2 | TRBD2 | TRBV5-4 | 15 | CASTRTSGNTGELFF | TGTGCCAGCACACGGACTAGCGGGAACACCGGGGAGCTGTTTTTT
- | TRBJ1-2 | - | TRBV12-3/TRBV12-4 | 13 | CASSLLGGDGYTF | TGTGCCAGCAGTTTATTGGGGGGGGATGGCTACACCTTC
- | TRBJ2-7 | - | TRBV5-1 | 15 | CASSSRVGERYEQYF | TGCGCCAGCAGCTCGCGGGTAGGGGAGAGGTACGAGCAGTACTTC
- | TRBJ2-4 | - | TRBV4-3 | 16 | CASSQDNSEAKNIQYF | TGCGCCAGCAGCCAAGATAATAGCGAGGCCAAAAACATTCAGTACTTC
- | TRBJ2-7 | - | TRBV28 | 14 | CASREGSRVAEQYF | TGTGCCAGCAGGGAGGGGTCCCGCGTTGCCGAGCAGTACTTC
- | TRBJ2-7 | - | TRBV10-2 | 13 | CASRLGGSYEQYF | TGCGCCAGCCGGCTAGGGGGTTCCTACGAGCAGTACTTC
- | TRBJ1-1 | - | TRBV7-9 | 14 | CASSPDRLNTEAFF | TGTGCCAGCAGCCCCGACAGGCTGAACACTGAAGCTTTCTTT
- | TRBJ2-1 | - | TRBV12-3/TRBV12-4 | 13 | CASSLGFSNEQFF | TGTGCCAGCAGTTTAGGGTTTTCCAATGAGCAGTTCTTC
- | TRBJ2-7 | - | TRBV20-1 | 11 | CSASVAYEQYF | TGCAGTGCCTCAGTTGCGTACGAGCAGTACTTC
- | TRBJ2-1 | TRBD2 | TRBV5-3 | 19 | CARSFAWREGLGLVDEQFF | TGTGCCAGAAGCTTTGCTTGGCGGGAGGGCCTCGGATTGGTCGATGAGCAGTTCTTC
- | TRBJ1-1 | - | TRBV4-1 | 16 | CASSPTTDTRSTEAFF | TGCGCCAGCAGCCCGACAACGGATACAAGGAGCACTGAAGCTTTCTTT
- | TRBJ1-3 | - | TRBV9 | 14 | CASRPDKIGNTIYF | TGTGCCAGCAGACCGGACAAGATAGGAAACACCATATATTTT
- | TRBJ1-5 | - | TRBV6-5 | 15 | CASRPSRGANQPQHF | TGTGCCAGCAGGCCTTCTCGGGGGGCCAATCAGCCCCAGCATTTT
- | TRBJ1-4 | - | TRBV5-5 | 15 | CASSFLGPNDEKLFF | TGTGCCAGCAGCTTCCTCGGGCCGAACGACGAAAAACTGTTTTTT
- | TRBJ2-2 | TRBD2 | TRBV7-2 | 15 | CASRGVSGSAGELFF | TGTGCCAGCAGGGGCGTGAGCGGGAGCGCCGGGGAGCTGTTTTTT
few | TRBJ2-2 | - | TRBV7-7 | 15 | CASSPLSPNTGELFF | TGTGCTAGCAGCCCTCTTTCCCCGAACACCGGGGAGCTGTTTTTT
- | TRBJ2-2 | - | TRBV30 | 14 | CAWGHLLNTGELFF | TGTGCCTGGGGCCACCTCCTGAACACCGGGGAGCTGTTTTTT
- | TRBJ2-1 | TRBD2 | TRBV9 | 15 | CASSVGGTSFGEQFF | TGTGCCAGCAGCGTAGGAGGGACTAGTTTCGGTGAGCAGTTCTTC
- | TRBJ2-1 | - | TRBV25-1 | 14 | CASSESKGHNEQFF | TGTGCCAGCAGTGAATCAAAAGGCCACAATGAGCAGTTCTTC
once | TRBJ2-7 | - | TRBV6-2/TRBV6-3 | 15 | CASSYSMLGATEQYF | TGTGCCAGCAGTTACTCGATGCTGGGGGCTACGGAGCAGTACTTC